Presented here are 9 T cell receptor beta chains from one specimen sequenced in a study of CD8 T cells in Susac syndrome. When the RNA was reverse transcribed, random hexamers were used with an input of roughly 0.5 to 1 ug. One entry per CDR3 protein, called by TCRdb with MiXCR from the immunoSEQ multiplex PCR reads. Altogether fewer than 85,000 distinct CDR3 sequences are present, more than 85% being singletons, with the ten largest covering under 0.6%. Sequencing was carried out using CD8+ T cells from PBMCs. The receptor set was obtained from a human donor with Susac syndrome.

Written as DNA, the CDR3 is TGTGCCAGCAGCCCCCGGGACTTCAATGAGCAGTTCTTC. It codes for CASSPRDFNEQFF. V is TRBV11-2 and J is TRBJ2-1, with D possibly being TRBD2 (6 bases). Germline CDR1 is SGHAT and CDR2 is FQNNGV. This CDR3 has 13 amino acids. Trimming took off 5 bases at V and 6 bases at J, with 11 bases between the two ends.

This chain uses TRBV9 with TRBJ1-2; D is possibly TRBD1 (5 bases). Per the germline V gene, CDR1 is SGDLS and CDR2 is YYNGEE. This CDR3 contains 12 residues. V was trimmed by 3 bases and J by 4 bases, leaving 7 bases between them. The CDR3 region has the DNA TGTGCCAGCAGCGCCGGGACCTATGGCTACACCTTC. Amino acids: CASSAGTYGYTF. Supplemented by reference TRBV9 and TRBJ1-2, the full variable domain reads DSGVTQTPKHLITATGQRVTLRCSPRSGDLSVYWYQQSLDQGLQFLIQYYNGEERAKGNILERFSAQQFPDLHSELNLSSLELGDSALYFCASSAGTYGYTFGSGTRLTVV.

The gene calls are TRBV11-2 and TRBJ1-4; TRBD1 matches at 7 bases. J was trimmed by 4 bases and V by 5 bases; bases with no gene match: 7. CDR1 and CDR2 (germline): SGHAT, FQNNGV. The CDR3 is 15 residues long. The CDR3 loop reads CASSGPRDSNEKLFF. As DNA, the CDR3 is TGTGCCAGCAGCGGGCCCCGGGACAGTAATGAAAAACTGTTTTTT.

V gene TRBV5-4 combines with J gene TRBJ2-6, with D perhaps matching TRBD1 or TRBD2 (5 bases each). This CDR3 has 16 amino acids. CDR1 is SGHNT, CDR2 YYREEE, per germline (reference sequence). The V gene lost 3 bases and the J gene lost 0 bases, with 10 bases spanning the gap. The DNA for the CDR3 is TGTGCCAGCAGCTCCGGGGCGAGCTCTGGGGCCAACGTCCTGACTTTC. This codes for CASSSGASSGANVLTF.

The chain employs TRBV15 and TRBJ2-7, with TRBD2 identical over 7 bases. J gave up 4 bases and V 3 bases, and 0 bases lay outside the gene matches. The CDR3 spans 12 residues. Germline lookup yields CDR1 LNHNV and CDR2 YYDKDF (reference sequence). CDR3 sequence: CATSSSGYEQYF. As DNA, the CDR3 is TGTGCCACCAGCAGTAGCGGGTACGAGCAGTACTTC.

This sequence joins TRBV7-2 and TRBJ2-5; D not resolved. V lost 1 base and J 3 bases, leaving 6 bases between the germline ends. The CDR3 consists of 13 residues. In germline, CDR1 is SGHTA, CDR2 FQGNSA. The CDR3 DNA reads TGTGCCAGCAGCTTAGTAACTGAAGAGACCCAGTACTTC. Translating it yields CASSLVTEETQYF.

V gene TRBV3-1 combines with J gene TRBJ2-1; TRBD2 aligns across 9 bases. CDR3 length equals 15 residues. Germline V lookup: CDR1 LGHDT, CDR2 YNNKEL (reference sequence). The trim removed 6 bases at V and 3 bases at J, leaving 6 bases unmatched. CDR3 in DNA: TGTGCCAGCAGTCGTAGCGGGGGCTACTACAATGAGCAGTTCTTC. Its protein product is CASSRSGGYYNEQFF.

The chain has TRBV20-1 and TRBJ1-2; 7 bases fit TRBD1. CDR3 length: 13 residues. CDR1 and CDR2 (germline): DFQATT, SNEGSKA (reference sequence). The junction had 12 bases not matched to a gene; V was cut back by 6 bases and J by 8 bases. CDR3 protein: CSAPGAGGEGYTF. CDR3 coding DNA: TGCAGTGCCCCGGGCGCAGGGGGTGAGGGCTACACCTTC.

The V call is TRBV9, the J call TRBJ2-3, with 8 positions matching TRBD2. Germline-derived CDR1 and CDR2 are SGDLS and YYNGEE. CDR3 length: 15 residues. V shed 0 bases, J shed 0 bases, and the junction held 0 bases outside the gene matches. CDR3 sequence (DNA): TGTGCCAGCAGCGTAGGGACTAGCAGCACAGATACGCAGTATTTT. Amino acids: CASSVGTSSTDTQYF.